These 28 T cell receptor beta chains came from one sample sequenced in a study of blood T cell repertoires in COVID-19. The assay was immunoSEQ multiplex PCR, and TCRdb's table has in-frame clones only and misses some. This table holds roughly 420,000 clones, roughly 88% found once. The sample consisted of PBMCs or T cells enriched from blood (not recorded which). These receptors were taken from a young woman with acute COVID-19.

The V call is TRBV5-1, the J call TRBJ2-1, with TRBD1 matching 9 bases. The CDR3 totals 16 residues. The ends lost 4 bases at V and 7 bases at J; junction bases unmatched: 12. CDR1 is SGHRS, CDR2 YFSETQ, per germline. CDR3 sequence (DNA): TGCGCCAGCAGCCCCCTCCAGGGGACAGGGCTGAATGAGCAGTTCTTC. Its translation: CASSPLQGTGLNEQFF.

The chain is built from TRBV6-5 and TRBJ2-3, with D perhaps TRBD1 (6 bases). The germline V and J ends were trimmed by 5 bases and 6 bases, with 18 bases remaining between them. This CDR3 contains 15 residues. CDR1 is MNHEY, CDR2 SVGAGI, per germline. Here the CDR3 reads CASSIQGPEWDTQYF. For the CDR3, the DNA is TGTGCCAGCAGTATACAGGGTCCGGAGTGGGATACGCAGTATTTT.

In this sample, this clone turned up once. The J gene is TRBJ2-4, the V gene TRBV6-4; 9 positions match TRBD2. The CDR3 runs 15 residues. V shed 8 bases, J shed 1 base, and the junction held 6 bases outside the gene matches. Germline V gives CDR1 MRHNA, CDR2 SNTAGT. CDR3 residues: CASEGGGAAKNIQYF. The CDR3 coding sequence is TGTGCCAGCGAAGGCGGGGGGGCGGCCAAAAACATTCAGTACTTC.

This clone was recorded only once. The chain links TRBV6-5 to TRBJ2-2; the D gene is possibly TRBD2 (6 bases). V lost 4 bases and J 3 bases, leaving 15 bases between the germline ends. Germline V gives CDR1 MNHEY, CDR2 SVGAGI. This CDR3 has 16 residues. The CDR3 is CASSSRRRGDTGELFF. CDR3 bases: TGTGCCAGCAGTTCAAGACGGAGGGGCGACACCGGGGAGCTGTTTTTT.

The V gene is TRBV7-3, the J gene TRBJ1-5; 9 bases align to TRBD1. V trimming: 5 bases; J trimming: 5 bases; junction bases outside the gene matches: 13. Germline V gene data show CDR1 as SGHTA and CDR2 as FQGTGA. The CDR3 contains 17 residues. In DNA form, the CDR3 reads TGTGCCAGCAGCAGAAGAAATGGACAGGGGACGGATCAGCCCCAGCATTTT. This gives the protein CASSRRNGQGTDQPQHF.

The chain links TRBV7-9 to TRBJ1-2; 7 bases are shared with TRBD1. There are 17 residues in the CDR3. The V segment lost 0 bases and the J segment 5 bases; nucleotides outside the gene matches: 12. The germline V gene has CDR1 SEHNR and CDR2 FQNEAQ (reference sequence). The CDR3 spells CASSLAVGTAPRYGYTF. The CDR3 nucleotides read TGTGCCAGCAGCTTAGCAGTTGGGACAGCCCCTAGGTATGGCTACACCTTC. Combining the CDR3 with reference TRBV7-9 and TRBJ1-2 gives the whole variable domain DTGVSQNPRHKITKRGQNVTFRCDPISEHNRLYWYRQTLGQGPEFLTYFQNEAQLEKSRLLSDRFSAERPKGSFSTLEIQRTEQGDSAMYLCASSLAVGTAPRYGYTFGSGTRLTVV.

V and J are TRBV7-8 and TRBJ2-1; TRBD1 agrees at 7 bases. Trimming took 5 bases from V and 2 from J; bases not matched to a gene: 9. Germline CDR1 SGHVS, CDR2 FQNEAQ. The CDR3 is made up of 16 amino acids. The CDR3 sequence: CASSVEGQGAYNEQFF. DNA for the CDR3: TGTGCCAGCAGCGTCGAGGGGCAGGGGGCCTACAATGAGCAGTTCTTC.

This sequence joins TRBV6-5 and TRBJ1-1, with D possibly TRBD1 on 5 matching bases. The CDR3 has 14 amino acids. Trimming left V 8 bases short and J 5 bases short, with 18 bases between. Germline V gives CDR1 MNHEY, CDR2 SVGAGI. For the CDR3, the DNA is TGTGCCAGCTCCCACCGGTCCGGGGGAACTGAAGCTTTCTTT. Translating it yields CASSHRSGGTEAFF.

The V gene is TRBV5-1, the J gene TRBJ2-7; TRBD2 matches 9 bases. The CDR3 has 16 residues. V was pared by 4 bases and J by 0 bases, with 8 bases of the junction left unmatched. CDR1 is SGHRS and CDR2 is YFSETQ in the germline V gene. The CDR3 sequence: CASSPSAGGSSYEQYF. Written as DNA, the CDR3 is TGCGCCAGCAGCCCTTCAGCGGGGGGCTCCTCCTACGAGCAGTACTTC.

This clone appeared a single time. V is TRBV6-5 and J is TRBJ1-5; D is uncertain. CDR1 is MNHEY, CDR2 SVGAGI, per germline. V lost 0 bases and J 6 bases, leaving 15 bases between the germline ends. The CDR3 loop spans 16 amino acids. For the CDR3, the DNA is TGTGCCAGCAGTTACTCGAGTCCTGTACTCGGTCAGCCCCAGCATTTT. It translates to CASSYSSPVLGQPQHF.

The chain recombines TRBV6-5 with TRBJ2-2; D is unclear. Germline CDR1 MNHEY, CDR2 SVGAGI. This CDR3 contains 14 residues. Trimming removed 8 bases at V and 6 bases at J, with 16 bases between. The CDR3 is CASPRSSAAGELFF. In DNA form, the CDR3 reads TGTGCCAGCCCAAGGTCCAGTGCGGCCGGGGAGCTGTTTTTT.

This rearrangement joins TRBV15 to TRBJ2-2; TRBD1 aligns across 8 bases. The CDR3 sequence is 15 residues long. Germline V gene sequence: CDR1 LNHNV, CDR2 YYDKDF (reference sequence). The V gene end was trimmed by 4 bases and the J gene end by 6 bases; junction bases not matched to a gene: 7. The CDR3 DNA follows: TGTGCCACCAGCAATTCCGACAGGGGATCCGGGGAGCTGTTTTTT. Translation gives CATSNSDRGSGELFF.

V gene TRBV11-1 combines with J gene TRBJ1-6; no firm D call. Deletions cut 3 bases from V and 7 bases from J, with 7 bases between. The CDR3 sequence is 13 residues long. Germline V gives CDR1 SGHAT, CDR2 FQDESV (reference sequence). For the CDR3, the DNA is TGTGCCAGCAGCTTCTATCGCAATTCACCCCTCCACTTT. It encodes CASSFYRNSPLHF.

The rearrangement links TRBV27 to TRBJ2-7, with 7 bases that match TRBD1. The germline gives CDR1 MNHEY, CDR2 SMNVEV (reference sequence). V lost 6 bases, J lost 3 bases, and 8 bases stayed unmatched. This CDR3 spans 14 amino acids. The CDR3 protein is CASRQDRTFYEQYF. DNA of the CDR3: TGTGCCAGCAGGCAGGACAGGACCTTCTACGAGCAGTACTTC.

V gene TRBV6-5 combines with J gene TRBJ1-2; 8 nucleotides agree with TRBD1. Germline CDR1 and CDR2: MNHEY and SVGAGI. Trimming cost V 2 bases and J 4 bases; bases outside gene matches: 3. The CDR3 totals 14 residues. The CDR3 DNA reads TGTGCCAGCAGTTACGGACAGGGTCTCTATGGCTACACCTTC. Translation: CASSYGQGLYGYTF.

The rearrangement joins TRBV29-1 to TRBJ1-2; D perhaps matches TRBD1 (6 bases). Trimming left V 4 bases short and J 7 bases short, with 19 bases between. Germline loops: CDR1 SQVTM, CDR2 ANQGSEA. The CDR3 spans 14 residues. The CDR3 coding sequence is TGCAGCGTTGGGGGCGTTAGGGGGATTCTTGGCTACACCTTC. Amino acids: CSVGGVRGILGYTF.

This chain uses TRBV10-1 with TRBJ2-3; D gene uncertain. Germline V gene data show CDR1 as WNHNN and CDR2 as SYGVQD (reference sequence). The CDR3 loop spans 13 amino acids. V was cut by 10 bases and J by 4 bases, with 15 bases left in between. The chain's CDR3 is CANNPAAPDTQYF. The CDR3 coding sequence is TGCGCCAACAACCCCGCTGCTCCAGATACGCAGTATTTT.

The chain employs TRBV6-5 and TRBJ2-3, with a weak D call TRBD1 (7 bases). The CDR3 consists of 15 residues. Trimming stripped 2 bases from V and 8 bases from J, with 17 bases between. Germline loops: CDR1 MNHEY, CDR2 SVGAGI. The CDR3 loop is CASSYGQALGGTQYF. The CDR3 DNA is TGTGCCAGCAGTTACGGACAGGCGCTCGGGGGTACGCAGTATTTT.

The CDR3: CASSSRDRGGDEQFF. The CDR3 DNA reads TGTGCCAGCAGCTCACGGGACAGGGGCGGCGATGAGCAGTTCTTC. The chain is built from TRBV11-3 and TRBJ2-1, with 10 bases fitting TRBD1. Germline CDR1 and CDR2: SGHNT and YENEEA. Unmatched junction bases numbered 8, after V lost 4 bases and J lost 8 bases. The CDR3 runs to 15 residues.

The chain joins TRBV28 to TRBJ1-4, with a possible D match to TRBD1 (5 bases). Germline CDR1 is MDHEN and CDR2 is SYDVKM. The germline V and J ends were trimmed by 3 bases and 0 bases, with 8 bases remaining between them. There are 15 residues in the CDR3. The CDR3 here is CASSFLGATNEKLFF. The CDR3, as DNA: TGTGCCAGCAGTTTTTTAGGGGCAACTAATGAAAAACTGTTTTTT.

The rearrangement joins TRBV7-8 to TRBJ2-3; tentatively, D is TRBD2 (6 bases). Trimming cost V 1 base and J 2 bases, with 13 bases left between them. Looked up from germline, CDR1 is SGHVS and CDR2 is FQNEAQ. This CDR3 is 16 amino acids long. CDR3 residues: CASSLGFRGITDTQYF. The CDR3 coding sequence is TGTGCCAGCAGCTTAGGGTTTCGGGGGATCACAGATACGCAGTATTTT.

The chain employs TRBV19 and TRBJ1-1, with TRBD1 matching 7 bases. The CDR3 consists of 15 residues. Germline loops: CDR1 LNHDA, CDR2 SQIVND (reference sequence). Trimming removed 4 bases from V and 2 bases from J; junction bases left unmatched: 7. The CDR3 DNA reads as TGTGCCAGTAGTAGACAGACAGGGCCAAACACTGAAGCTTTCTTT. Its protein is CASSRQTGPNTEAFF.

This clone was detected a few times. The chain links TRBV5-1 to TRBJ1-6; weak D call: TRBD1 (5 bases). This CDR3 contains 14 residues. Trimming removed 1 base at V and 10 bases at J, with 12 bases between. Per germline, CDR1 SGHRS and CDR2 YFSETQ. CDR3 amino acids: CASSLLGVRSPLHF. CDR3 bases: TGCGCCAGCAGCTTGTTAGGGGTAAGGTCACCCCTCCACTTT.

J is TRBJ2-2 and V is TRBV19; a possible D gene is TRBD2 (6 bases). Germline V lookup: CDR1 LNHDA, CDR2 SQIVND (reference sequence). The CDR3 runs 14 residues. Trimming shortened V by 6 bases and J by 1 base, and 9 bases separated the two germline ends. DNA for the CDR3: TGTGCCAGTAGGACCGGGGGGAACACCGGGGAGCTGTTTTTT. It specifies CASRTGGNTGELFF.

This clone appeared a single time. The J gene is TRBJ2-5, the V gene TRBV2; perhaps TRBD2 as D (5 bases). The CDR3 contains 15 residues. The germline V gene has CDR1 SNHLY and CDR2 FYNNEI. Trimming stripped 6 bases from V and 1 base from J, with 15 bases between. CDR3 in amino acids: CASRGAQPGQETQYF. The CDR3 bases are TGTGCCAGCAGGGGAGCACAACCAGGCCAAGAGACCCAGTACTTC.

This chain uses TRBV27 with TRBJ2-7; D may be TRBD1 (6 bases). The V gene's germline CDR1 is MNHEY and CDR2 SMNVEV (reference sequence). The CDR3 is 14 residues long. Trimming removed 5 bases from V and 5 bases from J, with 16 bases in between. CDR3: CASSVRGGANEQYF. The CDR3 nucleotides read TGTGCCAGCAGTGTCAGAGGGGGAGCAAACGAGCAGTACTTC.

CDR3 protein: CASSYGLSTGELFF. The CDR3 nucleotides are TGCGCCAGCAGCTATGGACTGAGCACCGGGGAGCTGTTTTTT. The chain carries TRBV5-1 and TRBJ2-2, with D maybe TRBD2 (5 bases). This CDR3 is built from 14 residues. V was clipped by 3 bases and J by 4 bases, with 10 bases between them. Germline lookup yields CDR1 SGHRS and CDR2 YFSETQ.

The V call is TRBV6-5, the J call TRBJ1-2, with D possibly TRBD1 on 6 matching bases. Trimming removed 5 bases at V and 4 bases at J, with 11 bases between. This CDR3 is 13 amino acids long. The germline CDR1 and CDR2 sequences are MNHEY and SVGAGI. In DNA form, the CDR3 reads TGTGCCAGCAGTATACGGGACACCTATGGCTACACCTTC. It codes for CASSIRDTYGYTF.